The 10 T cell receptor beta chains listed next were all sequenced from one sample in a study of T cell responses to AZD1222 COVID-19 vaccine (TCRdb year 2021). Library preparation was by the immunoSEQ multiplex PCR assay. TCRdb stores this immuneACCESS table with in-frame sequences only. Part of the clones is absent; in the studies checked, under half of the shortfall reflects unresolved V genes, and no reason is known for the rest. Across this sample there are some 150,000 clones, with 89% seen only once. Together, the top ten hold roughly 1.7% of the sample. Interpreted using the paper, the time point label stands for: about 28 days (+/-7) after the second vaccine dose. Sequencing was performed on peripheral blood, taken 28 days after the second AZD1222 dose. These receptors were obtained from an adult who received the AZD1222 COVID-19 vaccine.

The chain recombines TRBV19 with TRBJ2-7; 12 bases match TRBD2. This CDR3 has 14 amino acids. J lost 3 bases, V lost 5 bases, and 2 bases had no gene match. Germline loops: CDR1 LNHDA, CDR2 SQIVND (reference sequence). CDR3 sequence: CASSEGLAGYEQYF. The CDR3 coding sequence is TGTGCCAGTAGTGAGGGACTAGCGGGCTACGAGCAGTACTTC.

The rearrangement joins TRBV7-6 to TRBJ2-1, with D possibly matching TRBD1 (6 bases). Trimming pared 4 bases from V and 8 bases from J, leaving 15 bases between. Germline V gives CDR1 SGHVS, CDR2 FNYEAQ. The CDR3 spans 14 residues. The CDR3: CASSSPNRDHEQFF. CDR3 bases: TGTGCCAGCAGCTCACCTAACAGGGACCATGAGCAGTTCTTC.

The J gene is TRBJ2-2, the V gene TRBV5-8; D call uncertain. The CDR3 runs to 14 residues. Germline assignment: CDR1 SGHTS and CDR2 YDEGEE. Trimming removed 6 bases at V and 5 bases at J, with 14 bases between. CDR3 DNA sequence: TGTGCCAGCACTACGTATGGTGGGACCGGGGAGCTGTTTTTT. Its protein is CASTTYGGTGELFF.

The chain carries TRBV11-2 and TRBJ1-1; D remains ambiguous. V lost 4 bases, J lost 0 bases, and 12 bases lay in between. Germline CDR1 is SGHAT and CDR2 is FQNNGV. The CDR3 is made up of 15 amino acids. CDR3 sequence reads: CASSSPWVMNTEAFF. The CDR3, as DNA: TGTGCCAGCAGCTCACCTTGGGTGATGAACACTGAAGCTTTCTTT.

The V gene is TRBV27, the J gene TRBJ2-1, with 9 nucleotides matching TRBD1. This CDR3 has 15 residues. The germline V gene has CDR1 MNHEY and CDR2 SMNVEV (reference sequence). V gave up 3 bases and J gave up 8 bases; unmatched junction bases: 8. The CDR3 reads CASSFLDRGLDEQFF. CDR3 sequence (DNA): TGTGCCAGCAGTTTCTTGGACAGGGGACTGGATGAGCAGTTCTTC.

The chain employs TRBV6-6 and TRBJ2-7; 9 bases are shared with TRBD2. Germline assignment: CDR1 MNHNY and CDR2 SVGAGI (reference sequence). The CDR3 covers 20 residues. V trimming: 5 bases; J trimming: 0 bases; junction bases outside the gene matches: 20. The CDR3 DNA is TGTGCCAGCAGTCCCGGACTAGCGATCGCGTGGGATAGAAGCTCCTACGAGCAGTACTTC. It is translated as CASSPGLAIAWDRSSYEQYF.

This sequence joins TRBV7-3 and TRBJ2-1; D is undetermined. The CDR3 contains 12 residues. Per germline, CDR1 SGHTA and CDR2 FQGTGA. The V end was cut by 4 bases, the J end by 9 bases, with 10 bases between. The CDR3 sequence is CASSSTGVEQFF. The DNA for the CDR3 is TGTGCCAGCAGCTCCACCGGTGTTGAGCAGTTCTTC. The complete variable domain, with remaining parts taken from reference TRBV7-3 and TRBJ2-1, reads GAGVSQTPSNKVTEKGKYVELRCDPISGHTALYWYRQSLGQGPEFLIYFQGTGAADDSGLPNDRFFAVRPEGSVSTLKIQRTERGDSAVYLCASSSTGVEQFFGPGTRLTVL.

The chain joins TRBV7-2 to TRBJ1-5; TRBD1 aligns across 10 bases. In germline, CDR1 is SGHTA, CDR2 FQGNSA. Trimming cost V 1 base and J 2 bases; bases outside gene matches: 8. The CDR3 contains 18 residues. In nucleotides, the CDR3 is TGTGCCAGCAGCTTAGGGGGGACAGGGGCCGTCGGCAATCAGCCCCAGCATTTT. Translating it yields CASSLGGTGAVGNQPQHF.

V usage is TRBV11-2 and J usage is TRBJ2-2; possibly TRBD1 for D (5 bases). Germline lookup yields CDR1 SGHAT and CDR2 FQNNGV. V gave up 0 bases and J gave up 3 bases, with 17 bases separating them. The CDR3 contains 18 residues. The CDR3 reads CASSLDWAQGGYTGELFF. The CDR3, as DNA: TGTGCCAGCAGCTTAGATTGGGCGCAGGGCGGTTACACCGGGGAGCTGTTTTTT.

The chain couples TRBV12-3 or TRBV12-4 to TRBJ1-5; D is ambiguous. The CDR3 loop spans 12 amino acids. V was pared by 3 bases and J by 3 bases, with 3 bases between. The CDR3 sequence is CASSFTNQPQHF. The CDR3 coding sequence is TGTGCCAGCAGTTTTACCAATCAGCCCCAGCATTTT.